This T cell receptor beta chain originates from a study of blood T cell repertoires in COVID-19. For the study at large: COVID-19 samples from acute and convalescent phases originated in the United States, Italy and Spain. PBMCs, B-cell-depleted T cells, or T cells provided the cDNA or gDNA that made up the material.

Under the authors' procedure: Amplification from reference gene primers served as the basis for estimated nucleated cell counts. The data were produced by immunoSEQ multiplex PCR, yet TCRdb's version contains in-frame clones alone and is incomplete. V and J calls and clone size are those listed in that table; D and trimming were worked out from the DNA. The data hold under 450,000 clones, with roughly 77% observed a single time. Sequencing input: peripheral blood. This sequence originates from a human donor with acute or convalescent COVID-19. The donor label of this sample is uncertain.

The CDR3 coding sequence is TGTGCCAGCAGCCCGACAGGGAATAACTATGGCTACACCTTC. It yields the protein CASSPTGNNYGYTF. The chain uses TRBV7-9 and TRBJ1-2; TRBD1 matches at 7 bases. Germline CDR1 and CDR2: SEHNR and FQNEAQ (reference sequence). The ends lost 5 bases at V and 1 base at J; junction bases unmatched: 4. CDR3 length equals 14 residues.